This record covers a single TCR beta chain. Its antigen is unknown. Per-nucleotide qualities are absent, and no much larger clonotype sits a single base away. The immunoSEQ Assay was used to sequence TCR beta CDR3 regions from DNA. From the authors' description of their analysis: T cell density was computed as TCR beta template counts normalized to usable DNA estimated by amplifying housekeeping genes. The preseqR package was used to estimate richness by extrapolating to 400,000 templates for PBMC samples and to 120,000 templates for tissue samples. Clonality was defined by subtracting Pielou's evenness from one. To identify tissue-enriched TCRs, differential abundance testing was run on productive amino-acid clonotypes with a minimum total count of 5 and an alpha of 0.1. The Jaccard Index and the Morisita Overlap Index were used to measure how much the repertoires overlapped between compartments. GLIPH grouped TCR beta CDR3s together with public tetramer-defined viral CDR3s, and a viral motif had to include at least three viral sequences and also show V-gene enrichment. Held by TCRdb, this immuneACCESS table contains in-frame sequences only and omits some clones. Under half of the omission traces to an unresolved V gene where checked; the cause of the rest is unknown. V and J calls and clone size are those listed in that table; D and trimming were worked out from the DNA. The table for this sample lists some 1,700 clones; around a third of them were counted only once. The ten largest make up 6% to 7.5% of the sample.

This sample stems from a study of T cells in localized non-small cell lung cancer (TCRdb year 2020). As for the study more broadly: T cell repertoires of approximately 250 early-stage NSCLC patients were analyzed, with tumors being compared against uninvolved tumor-adjacent lungs. All 240 or so NSCLC patients in the cohort were treatment-naive and had localized lung tumors that were resected. NSCLC patients had a mean age of approximately 66 years, and around 130 were male and 107 female.

Summary of the overall study and its limitations: Since the design was exploratory, TCR variables were selected using unadjusted p-values with no false-discovery rate correction. Because multi-region tumor sequencing was not performed, intratumor heterogeneity could not be ruled out. A median of around 57 of the top 100 tumor clones turned up in the paired uninvolved adjacent lung, and under 30 of those clones also ranked among the top 100 of that same adjacent lung. Uninvolved tumor-adjacent lung showed the highest T cell clonality, higher than tumor, which suggests more focused antigenic responses in the uninvolved tumor-adjacent lung. Longer overall survival was associated with higher T cell density in blood, whereas shorter survival was associated with higher clonality in adjacent lung.

The germline V end is reduced by 6 bases and the J end by 8 bases; junction bases left unmatched: 7. CDR1 MDHEN and CDR2 SYDVKM are derived from the germline V gene. The CDR3, cysteine through phenylalanine, is 14 amino acids long. The kept DNA is CDR3 alone, 42 bases in frame from the first base. At diagnosis, peripheral blood, uninvolved tumor-adjacent lung and tumor were collected and were preserved as a mix of fresh-frozen and FFPE material. The receptor was isolated from an older female donor with stage II squamous cell lung carcinoma. This sequence uses TRBV28 and TRBJ1-2, and 12 bases in between align with TRBD1. The sequencing used lung tumor tissue, collected before any cancer treatment. The DNA reads as follows: TGTGCCAGCAGCTGGGGACAGGGGGCGCGGGGCTACACCTTC. Translated, it gives CASSWGQGARGYTF.